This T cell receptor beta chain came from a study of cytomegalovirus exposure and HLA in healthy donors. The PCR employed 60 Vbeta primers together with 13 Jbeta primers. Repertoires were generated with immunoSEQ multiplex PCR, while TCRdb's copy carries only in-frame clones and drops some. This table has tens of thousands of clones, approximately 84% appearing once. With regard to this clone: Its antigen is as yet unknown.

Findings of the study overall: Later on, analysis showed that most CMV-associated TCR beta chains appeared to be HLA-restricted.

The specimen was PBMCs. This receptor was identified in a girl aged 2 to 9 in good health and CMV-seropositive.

CDR3: CASSLKSGKTYEQYF. CDR3 bases: TGTGCCAGCAGCTTAAAGTCCGGGAAGACCTACGAGCAGTACTTC. The genes are TRBV7-8 and TRBJ2-7, with a tentative D call TRBD2 (5 bases). Germline-derived CDR1 and CDR2 are SGHVS and FQNEAQ. There are 15 residues in the CDR3. V was shortened by 2 bases and J by 2 bases, with 13 bases between the two germline ends.